The clone carrying this T cell receptor beta chain was recorded at least ten times. The data derive from a study of T cells in Graves' hyperthyroidism and ophthalmopathy. Duration under 3 months, a NOSPECS grade of at least 4, and a Clinical Activity Score of at least 3 characterized the ophthalmopathy patients. The TCR beta CDR3 regions underwent amplification using RNA transcripts as the source. Initially, a first-round RT-PCR of the TCR CDR3 employed the HTBI primer set. TCRdb reanalysed the multiplex PCR reads using MiXCR and keeps one entry per CDR3 protein. The sample consists of about 640,000 distinct CDR3 sequences, less than 25% of them appearing once. The CDR3 totals 13 residues. The V gene lost 8 bases and the J gene lost 1 base, with 10 bases spanning the gap. From germline, CDR1 is SGHVS and CDR2 FNYEAQ.

The chain recombines TRBV7-6 with TRBJ2-3; D unclear. This TCR was recovered from a man aged 25 to 45 with Graves' ophthalmopathy. The sequencing sample was made of blood. The CDR3 loop is CASSPTRTDTQYF. As DNA, the CDR3 is TGTGCCAGCTCACCCACCCGCACAGATACGCAGTATTTT.